Each of the 26 T cell receptor delta chains below was sequenced from the same sample in a study of gamma-delta T cells after stem cell transplantation. TCRdb reanalysed the RT-PCR reads with CATT. The table has over a thousand delta-chain clones, under 2.5% seen once; the top ten hold roughly 50%. Sequenced input: gamma-delta T cells. The origin of the receptors is a human donor. It is not recorded whose cells these are; they may come from a transplant donor.

The gene calls are TRDV2 and TRDJ1; TRDD3 matches 11 bases. The CDR3 has 18 amino acids. Germline V gives CDR1 GEAIGNYY, CDR2 EKD. The J segment lost 0 bases and the V segment lost 0 bases, leaving 8 bases of the junction unmatched. CDR3: CACDTLPMGDTYTDKLIF. The CDR3 coding sequence is TGTGCCTGTGACACCCTTCCTATGGGGGATACGTACACCGATAAACTCATCTTT.

There are a few counts of this clone. The J gene is TRDJ1, the V gene TRDV2, with 11 positions matching TRDD3. V lost 3 bases to trimming and J lost 2 bases; unmatched junction nucleotides: 4. The CDR3 runs to 15 residues. Germline V CDR1 and CDR2: GEAIGNYY, EKD. The CDR3 sequence: CACDPLGDKTDKLIF. The CDR3 coding sequence is TGTGCCTGTGACCCACTGGGGGATAAGACCGATAAACTCATCTTT.

This clone has only a few counts. This could be a read error, since a much larger clone is one nucleotide away. Other DNA sequences in this specimen translate into the identical CDR3. The CDR3 reads CACDFLLGDRTDKLIF. The CDR3 bases are TGTGCTTGTGACTTTCTTCTGGGGGATCGCACCGATAAACTCATCTTT. V gene TRDV2 combines with J gene TRDJ1, with 9 bases that match TRDD3. Germline V gene data show CDR1 as GEAIGNYY and CDR2 as EKD. CDR3 length: 16 residues.

A remark on this clone: It is likely a read error: a sequence one base away is far more abundant. V and J are TRDV2 and TRDJ1; TRDD3 aligns across 7 bases. The CDR3 length is 15 residues. Germline trimming cut 2 bases from V and 4 bases from J; bases unmatched to any gene: 9. Germline V gives CDR1 GEAIGNYY, CDR2 EKD. The CDR3 loop reads CACDMVGGDYDKLIF. CDR3 coding DNA: TGTGCCTGTGACATGGTCGGGGGGGATTACGATAAACTCATCTTT.

This clone was seen more than once but under ten times. Translating this DNA gives a protein that differs at residue 9 from the TCRdb one, which belongs to a much larger clone; a read error is likely, and the protein shown is this translation. This CDR3 is also generated by other DNA sequences in the sample. This sequence joins TRDV2 and TRDJ1; 7 positions agree with TRDD3. Germline V gene sequence: CDR1 GEAIGNYY, CDR2 EKD. The CDR3 is 19 residues long. With V trimmed by 0 bases and J by 2 bases, 17 bases remained unmatched. The CDR3 is CACDTLARAGGVDTDKLIF. The CDR3 DNA sequence: TGTGCCTGTGACACCCTAGCCCGTGCTGGGGGCGTTGATACCGATAAACTCATCTTT.

This clone was seen a few times. TCRdb's entry gives the protein of a much larger clone, which mismatches this DNA's translation at residue 3, likely from a read error; the protein reported here is translated from the DNA. V is TRDV2 and J is TRDJ1; 11 nucleotides align to TRDD3. The CDR3 runs 19 residues. The germline V gene encodes CDR1 GEAIGNYY and CDR2 EKD. The CDR3 protein is CARDSAEVLGDRGTDKLIF. CDR3 DNA sequence: TGTGCCCGTGACTCGGCGGAAGTACTGGGGGATAGGGGGACCGATAAACTCATCTTT.

By share of the sample, this clone is large (0.1 to 1%). The V call is TRDV2, the J call TRDJ1, with D maybe TRDD3 (6 bases). V was trimmed by 0 bases and J by 2 bases, leaving 15 bases between them. This CDR3 has 16 amino acids. The V gene's germline CDR1 is GEAIGNYY and CDR2 EKD. For the CDR3, the DNA is TGTGCCTGTGACACCGGTTTCGGGGGGAAAACCGATAAACTCATCTTT. Translation: CACDTGFGGKTDKLIF.

This clone is labeled as medium-sized. This chain links TRDV2 with TRDJ1; 12 nucleotides align to TRDD3. The V segment lost 4 bases and the J segment 11 bases; nucleotides outside the gene matches: 25. Germline loops: CDR1 GEAIGNYY, CDR2 EKD. The CDR3 runs 19 residues. CDR3 in amino acids: CACDPLSARTGGYQDRLIF. The CDR3 DNA reads TGTGCCTGTGATCCCCTATCGGCACGGACTGGGGGATACCAGGACCGGCTCATCTTT.

Of note for this clone: This is likely an artifact of a read error, given a far larger clone one base away. The chain carries TRDV2 and TRDJ1; 9 positions agree with TRDD3. The germline V gene has CDR1 GEAIGNYY and CDR2 EKD. V was pared by 0 bases and J by 2 bases, with 12 bases of the junction left unmatched. The CDR3 loop spans 18 amino acids. The CDR3 region is CACDTVPVTGGHTDKLIF. The CDR3 nucleotides are TGTGCCTGTGACACCGTACCTGTGACTGGGGGACATACCGATAAACTCATCTTT.

To note about this clone: The protein given by TCRdb reflects a much larger clone and differs at residue 12 from this DNA's translation, likely from a read error; the protein shown is the DNA's translation. J is TRDJ1 and V is TRDV2, with a weak D call TRDD3 (5 bases). The V gene lost 0 bases and the J gene lost 4 bases, with 20 bases spanning the gap. This CDR3 region has 17 residues. Per germline, CDR1 GEAIGNYY and CDR2 EKD. CDR3 in DNA: TGTGCCTGTGACACCGCAAGCCTCCTGGGAACCCACGATAAACTCATCTTT. The encoded protein is CACDTASLLGTHDKLIF.

Points on this clone: This likely reflects a read error, since a far larger clone is one base away. The chain joins TRDV2 to TRDJ1; D call uncertain. The CDR3 has 15 amino acids. Germline V gene data show CDR1 as GEAIGNYY and CDR2 as EKD. The CDR3 loop is CACDTITQHTDKPIF. CDR3 sequence (DNA): TGTGCCTGTGACACGATTACCCAGCATACCGATAAACCCATCTTT.

This clone was picked up a small number of times. TCRdb's listed protein matches a much larger clone and diverges from this DNA's translation at residue 6, likely through a read error; the protein shown comes from the DNA. The chain couples TRDV2 to TRDJ2; D is unresolved. The CDR3 is 16 amino acids. Germline V gene lookup returns CDR1 GEAIGNYY and CDR2 EKD. Trimming took 4 bases from V and 8 from J, leaving 22 bases between them. CDR3 amino acids: CACEQAGTEDWAQLFF. CDR3 DNA: TGTGCCTGTGAGCAGGCGGGTACTGAAGATTGGGCACAACTCTTCTTT.

Points on this clone: TCRdb shows a much larger clone's protein in place of this DNA's translation, and the two differ at residue 6, likely through a read error; the protein shown is translated from the DNA. This rearrangement joins TRDV2 to TRDJ3, with D perhaps matching TRDD3 (5 bases). V was cut by 0 bases and J by 0 bases, with 11 bases left in between. CDR1 is GEAIGNYY and CDR2 is EKD in the germline V gene. The CDR3 totals 18 residues. The CDR3 DNA reads as TGTGCCTGTGACACCATTGGGGCAAGCTCCTGGGACACCCGACAGATGTTTTTC. It encodes CACDTIGASSWDTRQMFF.

V usage is TRDV2 and J usage is TRDJ1; 11 bases match TRDD3. V shed 4 bases and J 11 bases; nucleotides not matched to a gene: 8. The V gene's germline CDR1 is GEAIGNYY and CDR2 EKD. The CDR3 length is 13 residues. CDR3 nucleotides: TGTGCCTGTGATAAACTGGGGGATAAGTGGCTCATCTTT. This gives the protein CACDKLGDKWLIF.

This clone is classed as medium-sized. A far larger clone differs by one base, so this is likely a read error. Different DNA sequences within this sample yield the same CDR3. This chain connects TRDV2 to TRDJ1, with 7 nucleotides matching TRDD3. This CDR3 is built from 14 residues. CDR1 is GEAIGNYY, CDR2 EKD, per germline. The DNA of the CDR3 is TGTGCCTGCGACACTCTGGGGGTTGATGATAAACTCATCTTT. Translation: CACDTLGVDDKLIF.

Turning to this clone: The protein TCRdb gives is from a much larger clone and does not agree with this DNA's translation at residue 12, likely a read error; the protein shown here comes from the DNA. The genes are TRDV2 and TRDJ1, with TRDD3 matching over 8 bases. The germline V gene encodes CDR1 GEAIGNYY and CDR2 EKD. V dropped 0 bases and J dropped 2; count of bases not matched to a gene: 16. The CDR3 runs to 19 residues. The CDR3 sequence: CACDTLARTGGIDTDKLIF. CDR3 DNA: TGTGCCTGTGACACCCTAGCCCGTACTGGGGGCATTGATACCGATAAACTCATCTTT.

To note about this clone: TCRdb's protein for this DNA is that of a much larger clone and differs from the translation at residue 3, likely a read error; the protein shown is the DNA translation. The genes are TRDV2 and TRDJ1; TRDD3 agrees at 7 bases. Germline CDR1 reads GEAIGNYY; CDR2 reads EKD. CDR3 size: 14 residues. In DNA form, the CDR3 reads TGTGCCTATGACACTCTGGGGGTTGATGATAAACTCATCTTT. Translation: CAYDTLGVDDKLIF.

This clone was detected only a few times. The chain combines TRDV2 with TRDJ1, with 12 bases identical to TRDD3. CDR1 and CDR2 (germline): GEAIGNYY, EKD. Trimming at V came to 1 base and at J to 9 bases, leaving 11 bases not matched to a gene. The CDR3 is made up of 16 amino acids. Here the CDR3 DNA reads TGTGCCTGTGACACTCTGGGGGATACGGGGGGACTGGAACTCATCTTT. Translating it yields CACDTLGDTGGLELIF.

CDR3 amino acids: CACDTLARTGGRQYTDKLIF. In DNA form, the CDR3 reads TGTGCCTGTGACACCCTAGCCCGTACTGGGGGCCGACAGTACACCGATAAACTCATCTTT. The chain couples TRDV2 to TRDJ1, with 8 bases identical to TRDD3. The V gene's germline CDR1 is GEAIGNYY and CDR2 EKD. J was trimmed by 0 bases and V by 0 bases; bases with no gene match: 17. The CDR3 runs to 20 residues.

This clone was observed a handful of times. This chain joins TRDV2 and TRDJ1; 9 bases agree with TRDD3. CDR1 and CDR2 (germline): GEAIGNYY, EKD. V lost 4 bases and J lost 0; bases outside the gene matches: 5. The CDR3 contains 15 residues. In DNA form, the CDR3 reads TGTGCCTGTGATAAACTGGGGGACCACACCGATAAACTCATCTTT. Residues: CACDKLGDHTDKLIF.

This clone is medium-sized by share. A read error is the likely source, as a far larger clone sits one nucleotide away. The same CDR3 arises from other DNA sequences in this sample as well. The chain carries TRDV1 and TRDJ1, with 9 positions matching TRDD3. CDR1 TSWWSYY and CDR2 QGS come from the germline V gene. The CDR3 length is 20 residues. V gave up 9 bases and J gave up 0 bases; unmatched junction bases: 23. The CDR3 nucleotides are TGTGCTCTCCAGCTACGGGGGGGATACCGGGGAGGGGAATACACCGATAAACTCATCTTT. This codes for CALQLRGGYRGGEYTDKLIF.

Comments on this clone: The protein given by TCRdb reflects a much larger clone and differs at residue 7 from this DNA's translation, likely from a read error; the protein shown is the DNA's translation. The CDR3 region has the DNA TGTGCCTGTGATAAACTGGAGGATAAGGGAAAAACGTACACCGATAAACTCATCTTT. Residues: CACDKLEDKGKTYTDKLIF. This chain joins TRDV2 and TRDJ1, with a possible D match to TRDD3 (5 bases). The length of the CDR3 is 19 residues. Trimming shortened V by 4 bases and J by 0 bases, and 26 bases separated the two germline ends. Germline V gene lookup returns CDR1 GEAIGNYY and CDR2 EKD.

This clone was counted only a few times. This clone may be a read error of a much larger clone one base away. Different DNA sequences within this sample yield the same CDR3. V gene TRDV2 combines with J gene TRDJ1; 9 bases are a match to TRDD3. The V and J ends lost 3 bases and 0 bases, in that order; junction bases with no gene match: 19. Germline-derived CDR1 and CDR2 are GEAIGNYY and EKD. The CDR3 loop spans 20 amino acids. The CDR3 DNA sequence: TGTGCCTGTGACTTACTGGGGGACACGGTAACCAACAAGTACACCGATAAACTCATCTTT. Translated: CACDLLGDTVTNKYTDKLIF.

This clone is medium-sized in the sample. The same CDR3 arises from other DNA sequences in this sample as well. The J gene is TRDJ1, the V gene TRDV2; maybe TRDD3 (6 bases). The V gene's germline CDR1 is GEAIGNYY and CDR2 EKD. CDR3 size: 16 residues. Trimming took off 3 bases at V and 4 bases at J, with 20 bases between the two ends. The chain's CDR3 is CACDHLLGPGHDKLIF. The CDR3 DNA follows: TGTGCCTGTGACCACCTTCTGGGGCCAGGACACGATAAACTCATCTTT.

For this clone: Only one base separates this from a far larger clonotype, so it likely reflects a read error. At the DNA level, this CDR3 is encoded by other sequences in the same sample as well. The genes are TRDV2 and TRDJ3, with 7 bases lining up with TRDD3. The length of the CDR3 is 18 residues. The V gene's germline CDR1 is GEAIGNYY and CDR2 EKD. This chain's CDR3 is CACDTTGASSWDTRQMFF. The CDR3 DNA follows: TGTGCCTGCGACACCACTGGGGCAAGCTCCTGGGACACCCGACAGATGTTTTTC.

For this clone: TCRdb pairs this DNA with a much larger clone's protein that differs at residue 3, likely a read error; the protein shown was translated from the DNA. CDR3 DNA: TGTGCCCGTGATTCCGTTGGGGGGTACACCGATAAACTCATCTTT. Its protein is CARDSVGGYTDKLIF. This chain connects TRDV2 to TRDJ1; D might be TRDD3 (6 bases). The V gene's germline CDR1 is GEAIGNYY and CDR2 EKD. This CDR3 is 15 amino acids long.